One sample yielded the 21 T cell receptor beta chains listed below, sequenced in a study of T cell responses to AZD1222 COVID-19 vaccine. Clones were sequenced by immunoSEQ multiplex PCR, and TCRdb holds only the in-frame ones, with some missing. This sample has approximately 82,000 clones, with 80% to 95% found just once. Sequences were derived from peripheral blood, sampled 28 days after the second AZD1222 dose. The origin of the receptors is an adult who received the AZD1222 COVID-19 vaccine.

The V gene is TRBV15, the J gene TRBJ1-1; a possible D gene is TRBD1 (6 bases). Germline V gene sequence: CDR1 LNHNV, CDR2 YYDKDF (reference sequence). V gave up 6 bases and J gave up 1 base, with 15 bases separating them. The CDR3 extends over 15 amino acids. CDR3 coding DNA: TGTGCCACCAGGGGGTCGGGACAATGGAACACTGAAGCTTTCTTT. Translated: CATRGSGQWNTEAFF.

CDR3 in DNA: TGTGCCAGCAGCTACAGGGTTCCTGAAGCTTTCTTT. This sequence encodes CASSYRVPEAFF. The gene calls are TRBV6-6 and TRBJ1-1, with TRBD1 as a possible D gene (6 bases). The V gene lost 6 bases and the J gene lost 6 bases, with 11 bases spanning the gap. Germline lookup yields CDR1 MNHNY and CDR2 SVGAGI (reference sequence). This CDR3 region has 12 residues.

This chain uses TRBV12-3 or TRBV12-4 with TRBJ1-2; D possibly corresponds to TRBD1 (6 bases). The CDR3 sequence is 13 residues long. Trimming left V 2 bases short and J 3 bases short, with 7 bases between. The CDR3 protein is CASSLQGYYGYTF. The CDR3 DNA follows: TGTGCCAGCAGTTTACAGGGGTACTATGGCTACACCTTC.

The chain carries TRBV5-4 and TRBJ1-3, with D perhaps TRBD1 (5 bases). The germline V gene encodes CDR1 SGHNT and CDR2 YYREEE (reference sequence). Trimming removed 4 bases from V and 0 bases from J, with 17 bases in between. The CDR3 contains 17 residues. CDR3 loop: CASSADPTAYSGNTIYF. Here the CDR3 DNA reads TGTGCCAGCAGCGCAGACCCGACAGCTTACTCTGGAAACACCATATATTTT.

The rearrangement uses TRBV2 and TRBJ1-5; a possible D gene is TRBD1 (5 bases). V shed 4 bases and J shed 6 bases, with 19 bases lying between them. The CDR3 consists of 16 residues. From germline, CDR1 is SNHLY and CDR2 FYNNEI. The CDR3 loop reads CASSVGLTEGRQPQHF. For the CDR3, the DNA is TGTGCCAGCAGTGTGGGATTAACAGAGGGACGTCAGCCCCAGCATTTT.

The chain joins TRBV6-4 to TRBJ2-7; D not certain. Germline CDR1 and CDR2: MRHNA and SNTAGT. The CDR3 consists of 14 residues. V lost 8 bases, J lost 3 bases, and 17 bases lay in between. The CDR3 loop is CASLKPRHYYEQYF. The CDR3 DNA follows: TGTGCCAGCCTCAAACCCAGACACTACTACGAGCAGTACTTC.

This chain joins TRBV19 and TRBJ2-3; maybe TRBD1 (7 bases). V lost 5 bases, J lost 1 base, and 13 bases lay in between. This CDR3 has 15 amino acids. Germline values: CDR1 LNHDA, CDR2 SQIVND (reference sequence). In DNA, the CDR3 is TGTGCCAGTAGTCGGCAGGGGGGAGGCACAGATACGCAGTATTTT. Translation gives CASSRQGGGTDTQYF. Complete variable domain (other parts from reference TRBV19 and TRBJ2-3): DGGITQSPKYLFRKEGQNVTLSCEQNLNHDAMYWYRQDPGQGLRLIYYSQIVNDFQKGDIAEGYSVSREKKESFPLTVTSAQKNPTAFYLCASSRQGGGTDTQYFGPGTRLTVL.

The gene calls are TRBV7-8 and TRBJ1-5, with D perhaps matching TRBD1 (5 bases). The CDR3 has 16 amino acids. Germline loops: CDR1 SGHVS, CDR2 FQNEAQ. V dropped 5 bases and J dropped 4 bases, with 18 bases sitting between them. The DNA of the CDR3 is TGTGCCAGCAGCCCAATTCAGGGAGTGGTAAATCAGCCCCAGCATTTT. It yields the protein CASSPIQGVVNQPQHF.

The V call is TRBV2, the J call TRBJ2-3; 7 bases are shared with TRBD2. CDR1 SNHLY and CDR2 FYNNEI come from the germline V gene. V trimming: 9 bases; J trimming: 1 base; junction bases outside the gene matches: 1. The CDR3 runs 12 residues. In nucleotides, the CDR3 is TGTGCCAGTGGGAGGGGCACAGATACGCAGTATTTT. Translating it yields CASGRGTDTQYF.

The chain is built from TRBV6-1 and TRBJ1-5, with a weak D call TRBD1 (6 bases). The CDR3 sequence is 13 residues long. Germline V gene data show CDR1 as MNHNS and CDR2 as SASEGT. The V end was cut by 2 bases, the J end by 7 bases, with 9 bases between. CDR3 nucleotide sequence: TGTGCCAGCAGTGAACCGGGACAACAGCCCCAGCATTTT. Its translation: CASSEPGQQPQHF.

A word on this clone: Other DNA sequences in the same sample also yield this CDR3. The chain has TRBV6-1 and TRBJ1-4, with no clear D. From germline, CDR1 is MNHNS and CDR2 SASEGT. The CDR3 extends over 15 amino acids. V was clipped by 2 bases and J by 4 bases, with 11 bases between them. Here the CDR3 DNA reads TGTGCCAGCAGTGAATCCCCCGGACTTAATGAAAAACTGTTTTTT. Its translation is CASSESPGLNEKLFF.

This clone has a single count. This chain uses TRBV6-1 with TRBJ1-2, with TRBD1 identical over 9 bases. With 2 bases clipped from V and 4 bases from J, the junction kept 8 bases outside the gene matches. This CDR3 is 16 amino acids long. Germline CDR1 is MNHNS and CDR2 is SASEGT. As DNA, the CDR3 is TGTGCCAGCAGTGAACCGGGACAGGGATTATTCTATGGCTACACCTTC. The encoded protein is CASSEPGQGLFYGYTF.

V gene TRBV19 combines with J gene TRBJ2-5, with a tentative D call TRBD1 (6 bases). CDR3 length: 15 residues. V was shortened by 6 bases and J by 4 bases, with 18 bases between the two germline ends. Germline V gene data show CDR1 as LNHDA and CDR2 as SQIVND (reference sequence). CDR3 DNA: TGTGCCAGTAGCTCAGGTGGACAGAGGGGAGAGACCCAGTACTTC. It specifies CASSSGGQRGETQYF.

The CDR3 loop reads CASSLEGGLYYGYTF. Written as DNA, the CDR3 is TGTGCCAGCAGCTTAGAGGGCGGACTATACTATGGCTACACCTTC. The chain combines TRBV7-2 with TRBJ1-2, with D hard to call. Germline loops: CDR1 SGHTA, CDR2 FQGNSA. CDR3 length equals 15 residues. V gave up 1 base and J gave up 3 bases, with 12 bases separating them.

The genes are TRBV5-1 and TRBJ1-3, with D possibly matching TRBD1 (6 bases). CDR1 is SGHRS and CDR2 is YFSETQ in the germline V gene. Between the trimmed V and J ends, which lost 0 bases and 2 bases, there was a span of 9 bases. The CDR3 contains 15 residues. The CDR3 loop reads CASSLAGDPGNTIYF. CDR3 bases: TGCGCCAGCAGCTTGGCAGGGGATCCTGGAAACACCATATATTTT.

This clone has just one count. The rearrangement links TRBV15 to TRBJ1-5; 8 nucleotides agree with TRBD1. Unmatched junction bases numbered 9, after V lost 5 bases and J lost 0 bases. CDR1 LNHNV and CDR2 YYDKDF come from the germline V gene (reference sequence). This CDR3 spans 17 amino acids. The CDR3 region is CATSPGGRLISNQPQHF. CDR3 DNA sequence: TGTGCCACCAGCCCAGGGGGCCGACTTATTAGCAATCAGCCCCAGCATTTT.

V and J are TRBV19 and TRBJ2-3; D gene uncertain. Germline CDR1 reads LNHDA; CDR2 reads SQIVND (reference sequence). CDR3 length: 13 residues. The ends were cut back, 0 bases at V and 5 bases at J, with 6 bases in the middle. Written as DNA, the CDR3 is TGTGCCAGTAGTATAGACACGGGAGATACGCAGTATTTT. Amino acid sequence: CASSIDTGDTQYF.

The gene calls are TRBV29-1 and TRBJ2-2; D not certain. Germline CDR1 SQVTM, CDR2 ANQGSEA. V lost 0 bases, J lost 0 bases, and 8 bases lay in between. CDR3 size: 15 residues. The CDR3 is CSVEDGLANTGELFF. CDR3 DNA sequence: TGCAGCGTTGAAGACGGGCTCGCGAACACCGGGGAGCTGTTTTTT.

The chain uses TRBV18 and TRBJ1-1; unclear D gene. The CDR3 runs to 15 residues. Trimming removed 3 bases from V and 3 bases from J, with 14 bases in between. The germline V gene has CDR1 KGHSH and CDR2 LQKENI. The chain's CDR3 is CASSPPVVGHTEAFF. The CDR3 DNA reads TGTGCCAGCTCACCCCCGGTCGTAGGGCACACTGAAGCTTTCTTT.

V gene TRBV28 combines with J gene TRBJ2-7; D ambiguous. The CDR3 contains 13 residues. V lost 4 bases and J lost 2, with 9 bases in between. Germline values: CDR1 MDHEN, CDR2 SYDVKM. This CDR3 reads CASSWSATYEQYF. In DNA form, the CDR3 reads TGTGCCAGCAGTTGGAGTGCCACCTACGAGCAGTACTTC.

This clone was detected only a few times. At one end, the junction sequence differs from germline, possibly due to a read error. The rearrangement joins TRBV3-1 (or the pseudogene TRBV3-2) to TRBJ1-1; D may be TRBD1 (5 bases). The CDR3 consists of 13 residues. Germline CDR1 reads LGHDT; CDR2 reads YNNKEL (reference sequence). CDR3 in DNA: TGTGCCAGCAGCCAAGATGGTAGGGGTATTTCTCACTTT. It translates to CASSQDGRGISHF.